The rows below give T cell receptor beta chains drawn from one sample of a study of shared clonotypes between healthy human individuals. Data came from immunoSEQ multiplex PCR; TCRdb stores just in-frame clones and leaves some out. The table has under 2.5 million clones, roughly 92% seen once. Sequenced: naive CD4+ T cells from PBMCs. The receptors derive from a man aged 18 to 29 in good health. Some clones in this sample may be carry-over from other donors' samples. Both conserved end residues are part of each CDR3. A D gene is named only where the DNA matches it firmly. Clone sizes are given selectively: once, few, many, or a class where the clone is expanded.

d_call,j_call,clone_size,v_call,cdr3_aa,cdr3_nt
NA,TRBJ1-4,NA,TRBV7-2,CASSVMRPPNEKLFF,TGTGCCAGCAGCGTTATGAGGCCTCCTAATGAAAAACTGTTTTTT
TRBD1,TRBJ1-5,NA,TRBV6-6,CASTTSDRGDQPQHF,TGTGCCAGCACTACCTCGGACAGGGGGGATCAGCCCCAGCATTTT
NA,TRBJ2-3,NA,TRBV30,CAYQGGVPDTQYF,TGTGCCTATCAGGGGGGGGTTCCAGATACGCAGTATTTT
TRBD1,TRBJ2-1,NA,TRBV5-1,CASRQGQEQFF,TGCGCCAGCAGACAGGGACAGGAGCAGTTCTTC
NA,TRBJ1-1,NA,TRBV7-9,CASSSEGAFF,TGTGCCAGCAGCTCGGAGGGAGCTTTCTTT
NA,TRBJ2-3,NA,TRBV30,CAWTSPLARTDTQYF,TGTGCCTGGACCTCCCCACTAGCCCGCACAGATACGCAGTATTTT
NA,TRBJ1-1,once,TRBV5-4,CASSIGAGDTEAFF,TGTGCCAGCAGCATAGGGGCGGGGGATACTGAAGCTTTCTTT
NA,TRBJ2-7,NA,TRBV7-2,CASSLGLPRGEQYF,TGTGCCAGCAGCTTAGGACTCCCCCGGGGCGAGCAGTACTTC
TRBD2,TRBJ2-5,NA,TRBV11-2,CASSFRGRDEETQYF,TGTGCCAGCAGCTTTCGCGGGAGGGATGAAGAGACCCAGTACTTC
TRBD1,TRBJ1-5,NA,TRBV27,CASSSGTGSQPQHF,TGTGCCAGCAGTTCGGGGACAGGGAGTCAGCCCCAGCATTTT
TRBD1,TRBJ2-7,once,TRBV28,CASSKDRGSYYEQYF,TGTGCCAGCAGTAAAGACAGGGGGTCATACTACGAGCAGTACTTC
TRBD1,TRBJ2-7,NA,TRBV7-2,CASSPSPGQIYEQYF,TGTGCCAGCAGCCCCTCCCCGGGACAGATATACGAGCAGTACTTC
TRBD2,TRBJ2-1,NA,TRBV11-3,CASSGTSGSLDEQFF,TGTGCCAGCAGCGGGACTAGCGGGAGTTTAGATGAGCAGTTCTTC
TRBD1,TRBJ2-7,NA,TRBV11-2,CASSLGQRWGEQYF,TGTGCCAGCAGCTTGGGACAGCGGTGGGGCGAGCAGTACTTC
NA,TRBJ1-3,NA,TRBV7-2,CASSLEGQVVGNTIYF,TGTGCCAGCAGCTTAGAGGGCCAAGTCGTCGGAAACACCATATATTTT
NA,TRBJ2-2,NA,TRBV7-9,CASSPRPGTDTGELFF,TGTGCCAGCAGCCCCCGACCGGGGACGGACACCGGGGAGCTGTTTTTT
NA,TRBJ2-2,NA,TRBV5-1,CASSLAGPNTGELFF,TGCGCCAGCAGCTTGGCGGGACCAAACACCGGGGAGCTGTTTTTT
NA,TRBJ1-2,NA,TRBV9,CASSVEGRPYGYTF,TGTGCCAGCAGCGTAGAGGGCAGGCCCTATGGCTACACCTTC
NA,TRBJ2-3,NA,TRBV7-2,CASSFSGTPGADTQYF,TGTGCCAGCAGCTTCTCCGGGACCCCGGGGGCAGATACGCAGTATTTT
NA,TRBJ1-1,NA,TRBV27,CASSTRTLNTEAFF,TGTGCCAGCAGTACCCGGACACTAAACACTGAAGCTTTCTTT
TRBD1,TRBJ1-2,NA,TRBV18,CASSAQGSGGYTF,TGTGCCAGCTCAGCACAGGGGTCCGGTGGCTACACCTTC
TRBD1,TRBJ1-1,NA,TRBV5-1,CASSPGQVLNTEAFF,TGCGCCAGCAGCCCGGGACAGGTGTTGAACACTGAAGCTTTCTTT
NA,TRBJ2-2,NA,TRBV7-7,CASSLRLGTAGVGELFF,TGTGCCAGCAGCTTACGGTTGGGGACAGCGGGCGTCGGGGAGCTGTTTTTT
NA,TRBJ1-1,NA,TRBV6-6,CASSPRPMNTEAFF,TGTGCCAGCAGTCCCCGTCCAATGAACACTGAAGCTTTCTTT
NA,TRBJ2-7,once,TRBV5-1,CASSIKDEQYF,TGCGCCAGCAGCATCAAAGACGAGCAGTACTTC
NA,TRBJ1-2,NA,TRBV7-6,CASSLGQGRGYTF,TGTGCCAGCAGCTTAGGGCAGGGTCGTGGCTACACCTTC
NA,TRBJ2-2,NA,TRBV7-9,CASSLTFRDSSPGELFF,TGTGCCAGCAGCCTTACCTTCCGGGATTCCTCCCCCGGGGAGCTGTTTTTT
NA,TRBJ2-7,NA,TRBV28,CASRQTIYEQYF,TGTGCCAGCAGACAAACTATCTACGAGCAGTACTTC
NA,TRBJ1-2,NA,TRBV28,CASSPLDRLNYGYTF,TGTGCCAGCAGCCCCCTGGACAGACTGAACTATGGCTACACCTTC
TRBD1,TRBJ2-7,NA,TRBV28,CASSSAGGDYF,TGTGCCAGCAGTTCCGCAGGGGGCGACTACTTC
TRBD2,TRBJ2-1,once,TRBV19,CASSLDPLLAGGSYEQFF,TGTGCCAGTAGTCTAGACCCGTTACTAGCGGGAGGTTCTTATGAGCAGTTCTTC
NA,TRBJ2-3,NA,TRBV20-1,CSADMPDTQYF,TGCAGTGCCGACATGCCGGATACGCAGTATTTT
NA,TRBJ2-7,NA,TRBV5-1,CASSLGGRVTYEQYF,TGCGCCAGCAGCTTGGGAGGACGGGTTACCTACGAGCAGTACTTC
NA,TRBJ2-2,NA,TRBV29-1,CSVALVLNTGELFF,TGCAGCGTGGCGTTAGTGTTGAACACCGGGGAGCTGTTTTTT
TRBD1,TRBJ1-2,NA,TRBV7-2,CASRPTGVHYGYTF,TGTGCCAGCAGACCTACAGGGGTTCATTATGGCTACACCTTC
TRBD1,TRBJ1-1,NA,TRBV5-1,CASSTGTGATEAFF,TGCGCCAGCAGCACTGGGACAGGGGCCACTGAAGCTTTCTTT
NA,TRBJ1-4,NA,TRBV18,CASSPRQVSTNEKLFF,TGTGCCAGCTCACCACGACAGGTGTCAACTAATGAAAAACTGTTTTTT
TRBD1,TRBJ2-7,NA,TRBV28,CASSSMDRGSYEQYF,TGTGCCAGCAGTTCAATGGACAGGGGATCCTACGAGCAGTACTTC
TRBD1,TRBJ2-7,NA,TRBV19,CASSIRDRGREQYF,TGTGCCAGTAGTATCCGGGACAGGGGGCGCGAGCAGTACTTC
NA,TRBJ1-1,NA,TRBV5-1,CASSLFRGGSTEAFF,TGCGCCAGCAGCTTGTTCAGGGGAGGCAGCACTGAAGCTTTCTTT